This T cell receptor beta chain came from a study of cytomegalovirus exposure and HLA in healthy donors. Study findings and constraints: Among the most significant clusters, several appeared linked to common viral pathogens in a later analysis. The classifier, whose performance was assessed in both the original and validation cohorts, reportedly diagnosed cytomegalovirus status with high specificity and sensitivity.

Germline V gene lookup returns CDR1 SGHRS and CDR2 YFSETQ. This CDR3 comprises 18 residues. Germline trimming cut 0 bases from V and 0 bases from J; bases unmatched to any gene: 7. Use of 60 Vbeta and 13 Jbeta primers characterized the PCR. Only in-frame clones appear in the TCRdb table, and some are missing; sequencing was by immunoSEQ multiplex PCR. The sample records around 180,000 clones, about three quarters being singletons. About this clone: No antigen is known for it.

The source is a woman aged 25 to 45 in good health and CMV-seropositive. Sequencing was done on a sample of PBMCs. V and J are TRBV5-1 and TRBJ2-4, with 9 positions matching TRBD2. The CDR3 sequence: CASSLEASGALAKNIQYF. As DNA, the CDR3 is TGCGCCAGCAGCTTGGAGGCTAGCGGGGCACTAGCCAAAAACATTCAGTACTTC.